This passage covers 3 T cell receptor beta chains from one sample sequenced in a study of shared clonotypes between healthy human individuals. Naive CD8 populations comprised CD45RO-negative cells positively selected for CCR7, excluding terminally differentiated effector memory CD45RA+ cells. Using immunoSEQ multiplex PCR, the repertoire was profiled, and TCRdb retains in-frame clones only, with some absent. The sample yields about 550,000 clones, roughly 96% seen once. Sequenced: naive CD8+ T cells sorted from blood. These receptors originate from a woman under 40 in good health.

The genes are TRBV9 and TRBJ2-6; 11 nucleotides align to TRBD1. V was clipped by 0 bases and J by 0 bases; unmatched bases: 8. This CDR3 is built from 20 residues. In germline, CDR1 is SGDLS, CDR2 YYNGEE. The CDR3 sequence is CASSVAYGTGGFSGANVLTF. The CDR3 bases are TGTGCCAGCAGCGTAGCTTATGGGACAGGGGGGTTCTCTGGGGCCAACGTCCTGACTTTC.

V is TRBV28 and J is TRBJ2-5; D remains unclear. Deletions cut 3 bases from V and 1 base from J, with 15 bases between. CDR1 and CDR2 from the germline V gene are MDHEN and SYDVKM. CDR3 length: 16 amino acids. CDR3 sequence: CASSFYLPGLQETQYF. CDR3 sequence (DNA): TGTGCCAGCAGTTTCTACCTACCGGGCCTCCAAGAGACCCAGTACTTC.

The chain employs TRBV6-1 and TRBJ2-7; 7 bases agree with TRBD2. The CDR3 runs 12 residues. Germline V gives CDR1 MNHNS, CDR2 SASEGT. The V segment lost 10 bases and the J segment 2 bases; nucleotides outside the gene matches: 5. CDR3 bases: TGTGCCACGCGGGGGTTAACCTACGAGCAGTACTTC. The encoded protein is CATRGLTYEQYF.